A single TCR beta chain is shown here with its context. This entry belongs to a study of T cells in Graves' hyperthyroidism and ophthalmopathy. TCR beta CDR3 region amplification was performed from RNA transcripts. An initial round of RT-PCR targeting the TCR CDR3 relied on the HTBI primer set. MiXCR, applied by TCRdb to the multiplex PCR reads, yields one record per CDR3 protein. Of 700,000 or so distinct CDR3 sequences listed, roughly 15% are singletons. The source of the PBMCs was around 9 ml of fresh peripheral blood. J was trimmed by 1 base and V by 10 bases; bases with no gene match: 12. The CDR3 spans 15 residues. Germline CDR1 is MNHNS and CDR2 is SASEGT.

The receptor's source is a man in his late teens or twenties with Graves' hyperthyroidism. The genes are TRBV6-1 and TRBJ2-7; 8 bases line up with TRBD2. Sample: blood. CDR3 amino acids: CATALGSGRSYEQYF. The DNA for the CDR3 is TGTGCCACCGCCCTCGGAAGCGGGAGATCCTACGAGCAGTACTTC.